Following are 20 T cell receptor beta chains from one sample sequenced in a study of T cell changes during pregnancy in multiple sclerosis. Clones were sequenced by immunoSEQ multiplex PCR, and TCRdb holds only the in-frame ones, with some missing. This table has over 80,000 clones, approximately 90% appearing once. The sequencing here drew on peripheral blood, taken in the second trimester of pregnancy. These receptor sequences come from a female donor in good health, enrolled as a control in a pregnancy study.

The rearrangement links TRBV7-9 to TRBJ2-1, with a tentative D call TRBD2 (6 bases). Trimming removed 1 base from V and 8 bases from J, with 18 bases in between. Germline CDR1 SEHNR, CDR2 FQNEAQ (reference sequence). The CDR3 consists of 16 residues. The DNA for the CDR3 is TGTGCCAGCAGCTTAGTATGGATCGGGCCGGGGGATGAGCAGTTCTTC. It specifies CASSLVWIGPGDEQFF.

This chain uses TRBV5-1 with TRBJ2-3; possibly TRBD1 for D (5 bases). The V end was cut by 4 bases, the J end by 3 bases, with 12 bases between. Germline V CDR1 and CDR2: SGHRS, YFSETQ. This CDR3 has 14 residues. DNA of the CDR3: TGCGCCAGCAGCCTGACGACAGCTACAGATACGCAGTATTTT. Its protein product is CASSLTTATDTQYF.

The chain couples TRBV6-5 to TRBJ2-3, with TRBD1 matching 7 bases. The CDR3 sequence is 14 residues long. V lost 4 bases to trimming and J lost 1 base; unmatched junction nucleotides: 2. Germline CDR1 and CDR2: MNHEY and SVGAGI. This CDR3 is CASSFGTGTDTQYF. CDR3 DNA: TGTGCCAGCAGTTTTGGGACAGGCACAGATACGCAGTATTTT.

J is TRBJ2-1 and V is TRBV5-1; 9 positions agree with TRBD1. The CDR3 consists of 15 residues. The V gene end was trimmed by 5 bases and the J gene end by 8 bases; junction bases not matched to a gene: 11. Germline V CDR1 and CDR2: SGHRS, YFSETQ. The DNA for the CDR3 is TGCGCCAGCAGTCTAACAGGGGGCTATGGGGATGAGCAGTTCTTC. Translated: CASSLTGGYGDEQFF.

This sequence joins TRBV5-8 and TRBJ1-5; D call uncertain. Per germline, CDR1 SGHTS and CDR2 YDEGEE. CDR3 length: 16 amino acids. The ends were cut back, 6 bases at V and 1 base at J, with 17 bases in the middle. The CDR3 is CASIREGGWSNQPQHF. For the CDR3, the DNA is TGTGCCAGCATCCGTGAAGGCGGTTGGAGCAATCAGCCCCAGCATTTT.

J is TRBJ2-7 and V is TRBV7-9, with D possibly being TRBD1 (6 bases). Germline CDR1 SEHNR, CDR2 FQNEAQ (reference sequence). The germline V and J ends were trimmed by 1 base and 2 bases, with 15 bases remaining between them. The CDR3 is made up of 16 amino acids. The CDR3 protein is CASSLVGGGQPYEQYF. DNA for the CDR3: TGTGCCAGCAGCTTAGTTGGTGGGGGACAACCCTACGAGCAGTACTTC.

This clone came up once. This chain links TRBV6-1 with TRBJ2-7; D not resolved. The CDR3 spans 13 residues. With 6 bases removed from V and 0 bases from J, the gap between germline ends came to 9 bases. Germline CDR1 is MNHNS and CDR2 is SASEGT. The CDR3 here is CASRWSSSYEQYF. The CDR3 DNA follows: TGTGCCAGCAGGTGGAGTAGCTCCTACGAGCAGTACTTC.

The rearrangement uses TRBV10-1 and TRBJ1-2, with no clear D. Trimming shortened V by 0 bases and J by 7 bases, and 12 bases separated the two germline ends. Germline V lookup: CDR1 WNHNN, CDR2 SYGVQD (reference sequence). This CDR3 region has 14 residues. The CDR3 reads CASSESSGSGGYTF. The CDR3 DNA sequence: TGCGCCAGCAGTGAGTCTTCGGGATCGGGTGGCTACACCTTC.

The CDR3 protein is CASSLGRNNSPLHF. As DNA, the CDR3 is TGTGCCAGCAGTTTGGGCCGGAATAATTCACCCCTCCACTTT. This chain links TRBV28 with TRBJ1-6, with D unresolved. Germline V lookup: CDR1 MDHEN, CDR2 SYDVKM. The length of the CDR3 is 14 residues. V lost 3 bases to trimming and J lost 5 bases, with 8 bases between them.

In this sample, this clone turned up a few times. CDR3 bases: TGTGCCAGCAGTCCCCTTAACTATGGCTACACCTTC. Translation: CASSPLNYGYTF. This sequence joins TRBV7-2 and TRBJ1-2; D unresolved. Germline values: CDR1 SGHTA, CDR2 FQGNSA. V was shortened by 6 bases and J by 1 base, with 6 bases between the two germline ends. The CDR3 sequence is 12 residues long.

This chain uses TRBV7-2 with TRBJ1-5, with TRBD1 identical over 8 bases. From germline, CDR1 is SGHTA and CDR2 FQGNSA. This CDR3 is 14 amino acids long. With V trimmed by 5 bases and J by 7 bases, 7 bases remained unmatched. The CDR3 DNA reads TGTGCCAGCAGCCCGACAGGGGCGTACCAGCCCCAGCATTTT. Protein: CASSPTGAYQPQHF.

The chain employs TRBV12-5 and TRBJ1-5, with TRBD1 matching over 8 bases. This CDR3 region has 15 residues. The junction had 10 bases not matched to a gene; V was cut back by 6 bases and J by 6 bases. The germline CDR1 and CDR2 sequences are LGHNT and FRNRAP. CDR3 sequence (DNA): TGTGCTAGTGGCTCAACCGGGACAGGAGCTCAGCCCCAGCATTTT. It is translated as CASGSTGTGAQPQHF.

Here the CDR3 reads CASSLTMGQGYAPLHF. The CDR3 DNA reads TGTGCCAGCAGCTTGACTATGGGACAGGGGTATGCACCCCTCCACTTT. The J gene is TRBJ1-6, the V gene TRBV7-2; 10 bases map to TRBD1. CDR3 length equals 16 residues. The germline V gene has CDR1 SGHTA and CDR2 FQGNSA. V lost 3 bases and J lost 11; bases outside the gene matches: 10. The variable domain in full, completed from reference TRBV7-2 and TRBJ1-6, reads GAGVSQSPSNKVTEKGKDVELRCDPISGHTALYWYRQSLGQGLEFLIYFQGNSAPDKSGLPSDRFSAERTGGSVSTLTIQRTQQEDSAVYLCASSLTMGQGYAPLHFGNGTRLTVT.

The genes are TRBV18 and TRBJ2-2, with D maybe TRBD1 (6 bases). The CDR3 totals 16 residues. V was clipped by 3 bases and J by 7 bases, with 18 bases between them. Germline lookup yields CDR1 KGHSH and CDR2 LQKENI. The CDR3 DNA sequence: TGTGCCAGCTCACCCGTCCGACAGGACGTCAGCGGGGAGCTGTTTTTT. Its protein product is CASSPVRQDVSGELFF.

This clone has only one observation. CDR3 protein: CASSELGGKNTEAFF. The DNA for the CDR3 is TGTGCCAGCAGTGAATTAGGAGGAAAGAACACTGAAGCTTTCTTT. The V call is TRBV25-1, the J call TRBJ1-1; D remains ambiguous. Germline CDR1 is MGHDK and CDR2 is SYGVNS. V lost 1 base to trimming and J lost 1 base, with 10 bases between them. CDR3 length equals 15 residues.

The chain employs TRBV7-2 and TRBJ2-7, with D uncertain. V was pared by 0 bases and J by 1 base, with 10 bases between. From germline, CDR1 is SGHTA and CDR2 FQGNSA. This CDR3 contains 15 residues. In DNA, the CDR3 is TGTGCCAGCAGCTTAGCGGCGACTGTTTCCTACGAGCAGTACTTC. Amino acids: CASSLAATVSYEQYF.

The chain joins TRBV4-1 to TRBJ1-5; 10 bases fit TRBD1. The CDR3 is 17 amino acids. V lost 0 bases to trimming and J lost 4 bases; unmatched junction nucleotides: 6. CDR1 MGHRA and CDR2 YSYEKL come from the germline V gene. This CDR3 is CASSQDSGGQGNQPQHF. The CDR3 DNA reads TGCGCCAGCAGCCAAGATAGTGGGGGACAGGGGAATCAGCCCCAGCATTTT.

The chain carries TRBV5-1 and TRBJ2-5; TRBD2 is a possible D gene (6 bases). With 5 bases removed from V and 0 bases from J, the gap between germline ends came to 11 bases. The germline V gene encodes CDR1 SGHRS and CDR2 YFSETQ. This CDR3 contains 14 residues. CDR3 sequence reads: CASRLTGDQETQYF. In nucleotides, the CDR3 is TGCGCCAGCAGGCTAACGGGGGACCAAGAGACCCAGTACTTC.

The chain joins TRBV9 to TRBJ2-7; TRBD1 agrees at 8 bases. Germline V gives CDR1 SGDLS, CDR2 YYNGEE. CDR3 length equals 14 residues. The V segment lost 3 bases and the J segment 0 bases; nucleotides outside the gene matches: 2. CDR3 loop: CASSGDRFSYEQYF. The CDR3 nucleotides are TGTGCCAGCAGCGGGGACAGGTTCTCCTACGAGCAGTACTTC. Full variable domain (rest looked up from reference TRBV9 and TRBJ2-7): DSGVTQTPKHLITATGQRVTLRCSPRSGDLSVYWYQQSLDQGLQFLIQYYNGEERAKGNILERFSAQQFPDLHSELNLSSLELGDSALYFCASSGDRFSYEQYFGPGTRLTVT.

The V and J genes are TRBV6-1 and TRBJ1-1; D perhaps matches TRBD1 (5 bases). Germline V gene sequence: CDR1 MNHNS, CDR2 SASEGT. The CDR3 is made up of 14 amino acids. The germline V and J ends were trimmed by 7 bases and 3 bases, with 15 bases remaining between them. CDR3 DNA: TGTGCCAGCACCCCGACAGTTTCAGACACTGAAGCTTTCTTT. Its translation: CASTPTVSDTEAFF.